The 7 T cell receptor beta chains presented below share a single source sample, sequenced in a study of identical twins' blood T cells. TCRdb used MiXCR to reprocess the 5' RACE reads, holding one entry per CDR3 protein. The data contain about 370,000 distinct CDR3 sequences, more than 25% of them singletons. Sequencing used PBMCs. Every receptor here comes from a woman between 18 and 55 years old in good health.

This clonotype was detected only a few times. The rearrangement uses TRBV29-1 and TRBJ1-4; D gene unclear. Germline-derived CDR1 and CDR2 are SQVTM and ANQGSEA. V shed 4 bases and J shed 7 bases, with 7 bases lying between them. The CDR3 spans 11 residues. CDR3 amino acids: CSVGRAEKLFF. DNA of the CDR3: TGCAGCGTTGGCCGCGCTGAAAAACTGTTTTTT.

This clonotype was picked up a small number of times. Germline is not matched at one junction end, which may reflect a read error. The genes are TRBV28 and TRBJ1-2; 10 positions match TRBD1. Germline V gives CDR1 MDHEN, CDR2 SYDVKM. This CDR3 contains 16 residues. The DNA of the CDR3 is TGTGCCAGCAGTTCCGGGACAGGGGTAGCTAACTGTGGCTACACCTTC. Protein: CASSSGTGVANCGYTF.

This clonotype was seen ten or more times. V is TRBV11-2 and J is TRBJ1-2; D is uncertain. V dropped 5 bases and J dropped 2 bases, with 9 bases sitting between them. This CDR3 comprises 13 residues. Germline CDR1 reads SGHAT; CDR2 reads FQNNGV. The CDR3 region has the DNA TGTGCCAGCAGCGCTGGGTCCAACTATGGCTACACCTTC. Its protein is CASSAGSNYGYTF.

This sequence joins TRBV20-1 and TRBJ2-1; 13 bases match TRBD2. The CDR3 has 13 amino acids. In germline, CDR1 is DFQATT, CDR2 SNEGSKA (reference sequence). CDR3 DNA sequence: TGCAGCCGGACTAGCGGGAGAGGAAATGAGCAGTTCTTC. Translated, it gives CSRTSGRGNEQFF.

Points on this clonotype: One end of the junction does not line up with germline, which may come from a read error. The chain is built from TRBV2 and TRBJ1-3; no clear D gene. Germline-derived CDR1 and CDR2 are SNHLY and FYNNEI. The CDR3 runs 13 residues. Written as DNA, the CDR3 is TGTGCCTGCAGGTCAGATTATGGAAACACCATATATTTT. It is translated as CACRSDYGNTIYF.

Of note for this clonotype: Relative to the germline gene, one junction end is altered; a read error may explain this. The chain links TRBV12-5 to TRBJ2-2; D possibly corresponds to TRBD2 (5 bases). The CDR3 sequence is 12 residues long. The germline gives CDR1 LGHNT, CDR2 FRNRAP. Written as DNA, the CDR3 is TGTGCTAGTGGCAAGATCACCGGGGAGCCGTTTTTT. It encodes CASGKITGEPFF.

The rearrangement uses TRBV5-1 and TRBJ1-2; 8 nucleotides align to TRBD1. Trimming at V came to 4 bases and at J to 4 bases, leaving 3 bases not matched to a gene. This CDR3 has 13 amino acids. CDR1 SGHRS and CDR2 YFSETQ come from the germline V gene. The CDR3 region has the DNA TGCGCCAGCAGCGAAGGGACAGGCTATGGCTACACCTTC. It translates to CASSEGTGYGYTF.